This TCR beta chain was sequenced during a study of blood T cell repertoires in COVID-19. For the study at large: Sites in the United States, Italy and Spain provided acute and convalescent COVID-19 samples.

Followed longitudinally, the Seattle patients had been enrolled during active infection. Germline V gene sequence: CDR1 MNHEY, CDR2 SVGAGI. CDR3 length: 14 residues. V lost 4 bases to trimming and J lost 2 bases; unmatched junction nucleotides: 4. The table came from immunoSEQ multiplex PCR; TCRdb's copy has only in-frame clones and leaves some out. This table has 250,000 to 300,000 clones, 88% appearing once. The rearrangement joins TRBV6-5 to TRBJ2-7, with 8 nucleotides matching TRBD1. The clonotype comes from a woman in her 30s with COVID-19, enrolled during active disease. Sequenced: peripheral blood. Written as DNA, the CDR3 is TGTGCCAGCAGTTTCGACAGGGGCCCCTACGAGCAGTACTTC. Translating gives CASSFDRGPYEQYF.